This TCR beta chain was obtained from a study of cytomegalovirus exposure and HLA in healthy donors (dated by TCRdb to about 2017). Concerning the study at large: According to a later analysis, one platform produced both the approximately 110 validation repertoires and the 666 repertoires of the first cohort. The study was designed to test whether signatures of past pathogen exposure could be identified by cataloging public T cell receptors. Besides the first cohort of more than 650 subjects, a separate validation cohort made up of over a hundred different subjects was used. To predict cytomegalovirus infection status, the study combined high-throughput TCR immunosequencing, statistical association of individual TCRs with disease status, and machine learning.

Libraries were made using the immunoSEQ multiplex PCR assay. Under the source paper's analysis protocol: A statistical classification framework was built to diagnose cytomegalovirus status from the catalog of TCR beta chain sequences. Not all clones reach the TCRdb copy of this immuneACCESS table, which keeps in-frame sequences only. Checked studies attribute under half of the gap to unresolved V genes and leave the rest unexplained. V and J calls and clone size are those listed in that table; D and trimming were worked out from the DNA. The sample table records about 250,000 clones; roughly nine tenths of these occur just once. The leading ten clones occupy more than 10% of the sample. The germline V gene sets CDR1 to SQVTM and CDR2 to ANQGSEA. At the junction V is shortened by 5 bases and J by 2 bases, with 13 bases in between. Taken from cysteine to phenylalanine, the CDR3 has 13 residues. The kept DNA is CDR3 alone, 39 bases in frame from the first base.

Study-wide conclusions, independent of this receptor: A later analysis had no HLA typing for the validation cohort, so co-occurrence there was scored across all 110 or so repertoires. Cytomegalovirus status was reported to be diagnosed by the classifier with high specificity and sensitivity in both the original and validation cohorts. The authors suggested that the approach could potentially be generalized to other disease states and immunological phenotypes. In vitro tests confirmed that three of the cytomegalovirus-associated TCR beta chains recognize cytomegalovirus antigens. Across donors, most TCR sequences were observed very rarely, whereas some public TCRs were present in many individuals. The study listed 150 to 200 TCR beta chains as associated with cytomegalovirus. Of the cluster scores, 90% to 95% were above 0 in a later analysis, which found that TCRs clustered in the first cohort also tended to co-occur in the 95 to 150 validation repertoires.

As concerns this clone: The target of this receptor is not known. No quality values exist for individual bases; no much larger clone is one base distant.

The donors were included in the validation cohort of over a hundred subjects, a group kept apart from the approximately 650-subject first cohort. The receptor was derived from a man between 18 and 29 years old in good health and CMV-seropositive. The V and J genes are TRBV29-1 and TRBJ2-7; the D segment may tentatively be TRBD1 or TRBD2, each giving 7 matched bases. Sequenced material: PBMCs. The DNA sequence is TGCAGCGTTTTTCCAGGGGGGGCCTACGAGCAGTACTTC. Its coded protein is CSVFPGGAYEQYF.